Listed here are 24 T cell receptor beta chains from one sample, sequenced in a study of response to subunit inactivated influenza vaccine. Using its own MiXCR run on the RT-PCR reads, TCRdb lists one record per CDR3 protein. The data contain roughly 710,000 distinct CDR3 sequences, 11% to 15% of them singletons. Sequenced material: PBMCs from blood, taken approximately 15 days before vaccination. The source is a man between 50 and 59 years old who received an inactivated influenza vaccine.

On this clonotype itself: Sequence at one end of the junction differs from germline and may be a read error. This chain joins TRBV7-7 and TRBJ2-3; D assignment may be TRBD1 or TRBD2 (5 bases each). The CDR3 contains 14 residues. Germline CDR1 reads SSHAT; CDR2 reads FNYEAQ (reference sequence). The CDR3 region has the DNA TGTGCTAGCAGCCCGGGGCTTTACACAGATACGCAGTATTTT. Encoded protein: CASSPGLYTDTQYF.

There are a few counts of this clonotype. This sequence joins TRBV6-2 or TRBV6-3 and TRBJ1-2, with D uncertain. The CDR3 is 14 residues long. The germline V gene has CDR1 MNHEY and CDR2 SVGEGT. The V end lost 5 bases, the J end lost 8 bases, and 18 bases lay between the germline ends. The chain's CDR3 is CASSLGRYKTGYTF. The CDR3, as DNA: TGTGCCAGCAGTCTCGGACGGTACAAGACGGGCTACACCTTC.

The chain employs TRBV6-2 or TRBV6-3 and TRBJ2-5, with 10 nucleotides matching TRBD1. CDR1 and CDR2 (germline): MNHEY, SVGEGT. V shed 2 bases, J shed 7 bases, and the junction held 10 bases outside the gene matches. The CDR3 is made up of 16 amino acids. The CDR3 DNA sequence: TGTGCCAGCAGTTACACACCGGACAGGGGGTTTTGGACCCAGTACTTC. Translated: CASSYTPDRGFWTQYF.

This clonotype was counted many times. The chain links TRBV29-1 to TRBJ2-2; 10 positions match TRBD2. V dropped 8 bases and J dropped 5; count of bases not matched to a gene: 2. Germline V gives CDR1 SQVTM, CDR2 ANQGSEA. CDR3 length: 12 residues. Here the CDR3 reads CSLTSGTGELFF. The CDR3, as DNA: TGCAGCCTGACTAGCGGGACCGGGGAGCTGTTTTTT.

This clonotype was counted between two and nine times. The V gene is TRBV6-1, the J gene TRBJ1-6; D perhaps matches TRBD1 (6 bases). This CDR3 is built from 14 residues. The germline V gene has CDR1 MNHNS and CDR2 SASEGT. V was clipped by 7 bases and J by 9 bases, with 16 bases between them. The CDR3 bases are TGTGCCAGCAACCCGCGGGGGCGCCTTTCACCCCTCCACTTT. Amino acid sequence: CASNPRGRLSPLHF.

The chain recombines TRBV6-1 with TRBJ1-2; D perhaps matches TRBD1 (6 bases). CDR1 MNHNS and CDR2 SASEGT come from the germline V gene. Trimming took 0 bases from V and 7 from J, leaving 15 bases between them. This CDR3 spans 15 amino acids. The CDR3 nucleotides are TGTGCCAGCAGTGAAGCGTACCGGGGGGCCGGTGGCTACACCTTC. Its protein is CASSEAYRGAGGYTF.

This clonotype was counted between two and nine times. The chain has TRBV12-3 or TRBV12-4 and TRBJ1-1; D is uncertain. The CDR3 runs 14 residues. The germline V and J ends were trimmed by 4 bases and 4 bases, with 13 bases remaining between them. The CDR3 nucleotides are TGTGCCAGCAGTTCGCCCTTCTTGGGCACTGAAGCTTTCTTT. Amino acids: CASSSPFLGTEAFF.

This clonotype was seen a handful of times. V is TRBV15 and J is TRBJ1-3; tentatively, D is TRBD1 (6 bases). Trimming left V 6 bases short and J 0 bases short, with 6 bases between. This CDR3 has 13 amino acids. Germline V CDR1 and CDR2: LNHNV, YYDKDF (reference sequence). The CDR3 sequence: CATRDSSGNTIYF. The CDR3 DNA reads as TGTGCCACCAGGGACAGCTCTGGAAACACCATATATTTT.

As for this clonotype: A much larger clone lies one base from this, so it may be a read error. This chain links TRBV6-2 or TRBV6-3 with TRBJ2-3; 8 bases line up with TRBD2. Germline trimming cut 4 bases from V and 1 base from J; bases unmatched to any gene: 4. Germline CDR1 reads MNHEY; CDR2 reads SVGEGT. The CDR3 totals 15 residues. The CDR3 DNA is TGTGCCAGCAGTTTCAGCGGGAGACGCACAGATACGCAGTATTTT. It codes for CASSFSGRRTDTQYF.

The rearrangement links TRBV20-1 to TRBJ2-7; 11 bases agree with TRBD2. Trimming cost V 3 bases and J 5 bases; bases outside gene matches: 18. The CDR3 contains 18 residues. Germline lookup yields CDR1 DFQATT and CDR2 SNEGSKA (reference sequence). CDR3 sequence (DNA): TGCAGTGCTAGGGTAGCCTTAGAACTAGCGGGAGTTCGAGACGAGCAGTACTTC. This sequence encodes CSARVALELAGVRDEQYF.

In this sample, this clonotype turned up a few times. This rearrangement joins TRBV5-1 to TRBJ2-1, with TRBD2 matching over 10 bases. Germline V lookup: CDR1 SGHRS, CDR2 YFSETQ. The junction had 7 bases not matched to a gene; V was cut back by 1 base and J by 6 bases. The CDR3 is 16 residues long. The CDR3 nucleotides read TGCGCCAGCAGCTTGAGAAAGCGGGAGGGCGTCAATGAGCAGTTCTTC. Translation: CASSLRKREGVNEQFF.

The chain recombines TRBV20-1 with TRBJ2-5; 7 nucleotides line up with TRBD2. J gave up 0 bases and V 3 bases, and 4 bases lay outside the gene matches. The CDR3 is 14 amino acids. Germline assignment: CDR1 DFQATT and CDR2 SNEGSKA (reference sequence). In DNA form, the CDR3 reads TGCAGTGCTAGTATCGGGGGGAACCAAGAGACCCAGTACTTC. Encoded protein: CSASIGGNQETQYF.

This clonotype was seen only a few times. This chain connects TRBV5-1 to TRBJ2-3; D is undetermined. The CDR3 extends over 15 amino acids. CDR1 is SGHRS and CDR2 is YFSETQ in the germline V gene. V shed 2 bases and J shed 0 bases, with 10 bases lying between them. CDR3 sequence (DNA): TGCGCCAGCAGCTTAGATACCCCTAGCACAGATACGCAGTATTTT. Translation gives CASSLDTPSTDTQYF.

This clonotype was counted between two and nine times. The chain combines TRBV5-1 with TRBJ2-1; no reliable D call. Germline-derived CDR1 and CDR2 are SGHRS and YFSETQ. V was cut by 6 bases and J by 4 bases, with 14 bases left in between. This CDR3 is built from 14 residues. The CDR3 nucleotides read TGCGCCAGCAACATTGGCAGCCTATACAATGAGCAGTTCTTC. Protein sequence: CASNIGSLYNEQFF.

This clonotype was found many times. The V gene is TRBV7-8, the J gene TRBJ2-7; D unresolved. This CDR3 is 14 amino acids long. V lost 3 bases and J lost 3, with 12 bases in between. CDR1 and CDR2 (germline): SGHVS, FQNEAQ. The CDR3 loop is CASSLSKGGYEQYF. The CDR3 region has the DNA TGTGCCAGCAGCTTGTCAAAGGGTGGCTACGAGCAGTACTTC.

This clonotype was seen a handful of times. The chain is built from TRBV7-9 and TRBJ2-7; TRBD1 matches at 7 bases. V shed 5 bases and J 2 bases; nucleotides not matched to a gene: 9. CDR3 length: 15 residues. From germline, CDR1 is SEHNR and CDR2 FQNEAQ (reference sequence). The CDR3 bases are TGTGCCAGCAGCGCGTTGGACAGGAAAACCTACGAGCAGTACTTC. Translating it yields CASSALDRKTYEQYF.

This clonotype was found many times. V usage is TRBV19 and J usage is TRBJ1-3; tentatively, D is TRBD1 (5 bases). This CDR3 has 15 residues. Trimming left V 5 bases short and J 2 bases short, with 13 bases between. The germline gives CDR1 LNHDA, CDR2 SQIVND (reference sequence). The CDR3 DNA reads as TGTGCCAGTAGTGTCTCCGGGACGGCTGGAAACACCATATATTTT. Translating it yields CASSVSGTAGNTIYF.

The rearrangement joins TRBV5-1 to TRBJ2-7, with 8 bases matching TRBD2. The germline V gene encodes CDR1 SGHRS and CDR2 YFSETQ. V shed 4 bases and J 0 bases; nucleotides not matched to a gene: 9. This CDR3 is 16 amino acids long. The CDR3 bases are TGCGCCAGCAGCCCAAGCGGACTAGCCACCTCCTACGAGCAGTACTTC. This sequence encodes CASSPSGLATSYEQYF.

The V gene is TRBV6-9, the J gene TRBJ2-7; D is unclear. The CDR3 has 14 amino acids. V was trimmed by 2 bases and J by 2 bases, leaving 10 bases between them. CDR1 and CDR2 (germline): MNHGY, SVAAGI. In DNA, the CDR3 is TGTGCCAGCAGTTATCGTAGGGCCGCCTACGAGCAGTACTTC. This encodes CASSYRRAAYEQYF.

The gene calls are TRBV6-2 or TRBV6-3 and TRBJ2-4; weak D call: TRBD1 (5 bases). V was trimmed by 2 bases and J by 8 bases, leaving 7 bases between them. This CDR3 has 12 residues. The germline gives CDR1 MNHEY, CDR2 SVGEGT. CDR3 protein: CASSYSRDIQYF. The CDR3, as DNA: TGTGCCAGCAGTTACAGCAGGGACATTCAGTACTTC.

The chain carries TRBV28 and TRBJ1-1; 7 positions match TRBD1. J was trimmed by 6 bases and V by 2 bases; bases with no gene match: 6. The length of the CDR3 is 14 residues. Looked up from germline, CDR1 is MDHEN and CDR2 is SYDVKM. The DNA for the CDR3 is TGTGCCAGCAGTTTACGCCAGGGGGATGCTGAAGCTTTCTTT. Its protein is CASSLRQGDAEAFF.

This clonotype appeared a few times. The V gene is TRBV6-1, the J gene TRBJ2-1; tentative D call: TRBD2 (6 bases). The CDR3 is 15 amino acids. The V and J ends lost 11 bases and 4 bases respectively, with 21 bases between them. Germline V gene data show CDR1 as MNHNS and CDR2 as SASEGT. CDR3 region: CAAASGTGTYNEQFF. The CDR3 region has the DNA TGTGCCGCCGCCTCCGGTACCGGGACTTACAATGAGCAGTTCTTC.

This CDR3 is CASRQTGGPYGYTF. The CDR3 coding sequence is TGTGCCAGCAGGCAAACAGGGGGTCCCTATGGCTACACCTTC. The chain uses TRBV7-8 and TRBJ1-2; 8 nucleotides match TRBD1. The germline V gene encodes CDR1 SGHVS and CDR2 FQNEAQ. The V gene end was trimmed by 6 bases and the J gene end by 4 bases; junction bases not matched to a gene: 7. The CDR3 loop spans 14 amino acids.

There are a few counts of this clonotype. V and J are TRBV14 and TRBJ2-1; possibly TRBD2 for D (6 bases). V lost 3 bases, J lost 8 bases, and 35 bases lay in between. The CDR3 has 21 residues. Germline loops: CDR1 SGHDN, CDR2 FVKESK. In nucleotides, the CDR3 is TGTGCCAGCAGCCAGAGAGGGCAGGAGAAAGTTCTAGCGCTCATGGAGTATGAGCAGTTCTTC. Protein: CASSQRGQEKVLALMEYEQFF.